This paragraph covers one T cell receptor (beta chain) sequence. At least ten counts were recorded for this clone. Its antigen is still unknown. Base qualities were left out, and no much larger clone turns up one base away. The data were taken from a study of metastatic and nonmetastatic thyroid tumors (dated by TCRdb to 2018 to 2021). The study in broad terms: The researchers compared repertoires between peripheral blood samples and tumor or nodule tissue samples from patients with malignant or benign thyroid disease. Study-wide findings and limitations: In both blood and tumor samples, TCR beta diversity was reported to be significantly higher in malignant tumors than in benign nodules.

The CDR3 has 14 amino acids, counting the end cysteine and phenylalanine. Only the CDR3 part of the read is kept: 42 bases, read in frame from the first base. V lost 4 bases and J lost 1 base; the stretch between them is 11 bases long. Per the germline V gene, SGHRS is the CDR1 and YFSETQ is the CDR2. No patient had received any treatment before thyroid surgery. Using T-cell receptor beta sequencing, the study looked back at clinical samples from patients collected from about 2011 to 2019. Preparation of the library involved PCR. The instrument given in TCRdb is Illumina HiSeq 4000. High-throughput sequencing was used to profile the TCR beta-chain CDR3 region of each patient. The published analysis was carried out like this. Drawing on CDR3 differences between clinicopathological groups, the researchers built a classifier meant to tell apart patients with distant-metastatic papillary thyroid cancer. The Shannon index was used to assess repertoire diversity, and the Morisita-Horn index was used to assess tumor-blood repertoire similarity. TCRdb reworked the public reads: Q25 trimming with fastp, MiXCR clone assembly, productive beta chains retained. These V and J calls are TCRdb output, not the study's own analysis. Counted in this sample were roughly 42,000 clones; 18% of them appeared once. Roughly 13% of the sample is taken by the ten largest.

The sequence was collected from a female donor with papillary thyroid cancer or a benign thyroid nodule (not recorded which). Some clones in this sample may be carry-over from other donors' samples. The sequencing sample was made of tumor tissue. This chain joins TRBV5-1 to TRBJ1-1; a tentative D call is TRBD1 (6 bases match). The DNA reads TGCGCCAGCAGCAGGGGGGCCGCGAACACTGAAGCTTTCTTT. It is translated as CASSRGAANTEAFF. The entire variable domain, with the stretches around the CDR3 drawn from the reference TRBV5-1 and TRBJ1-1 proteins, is KAGVTQTPRYLIKTRGQQVTLSCSPISGHRSVSWYQQTPGQGLQFLFEYFSETQRNKGNFPGRFSGRQFSNSRSEMNVSTLELGDSALYLCASSRGAANTEAFFGQGTRLTVV.